This T cell receptor beta chain comes out of a study of blood T cell repertoires in COVID-19. For the study at large: Donors in the United States, Italy and Spain gave samples during acute or convalescent COVID-19.

Assignment of participants to cohorts was predicated upon participant-reported clinical history. Using immunoSEQ multiplex PCR, the repertoire was profiled, and TCRdb retains in-frame clones only, with some absent. Here the sample spans a few hundred thousand clones, about nine tenths being singletons. This clonotype was sampled from a woman aged 40-49 years with acute COVID-19. The sequenced sample consisted of PBMCs or T cells enriched from blood (not recorded which).

The CDR3 sequence: CASSTGGAGKNIQYF. The CDR3, as DNA: TGTGCCAGCAGCACCGGGGGGGCCGGCAAAAACATTCAGTACTTC. The chain couples TRBV5-4 to TRBJ2-4; TRBD2 agrees at 8 bases. The CDR3 has 15 residues. J was trimmed by 3 bases and V by 4 bases; bases with no gene match: 6. Per germline, CDR1 SGHNT and CDR2 YYREEE (reference sequence).